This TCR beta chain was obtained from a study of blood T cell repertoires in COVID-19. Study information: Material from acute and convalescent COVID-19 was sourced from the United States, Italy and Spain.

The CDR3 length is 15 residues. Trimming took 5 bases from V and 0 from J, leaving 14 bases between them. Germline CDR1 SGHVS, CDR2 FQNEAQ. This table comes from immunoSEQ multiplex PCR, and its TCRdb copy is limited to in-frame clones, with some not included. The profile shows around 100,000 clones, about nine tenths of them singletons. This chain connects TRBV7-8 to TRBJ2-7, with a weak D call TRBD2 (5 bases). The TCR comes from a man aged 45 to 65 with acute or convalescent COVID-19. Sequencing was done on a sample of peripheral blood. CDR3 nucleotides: TGTGCCAGCAGCCAGCTAGCTCTCGCCTCCTACGAGCAGTACTTC. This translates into CASSQLALASYEQYF. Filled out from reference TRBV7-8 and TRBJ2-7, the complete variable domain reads GAGVSQSPRYKVAKRGQDVALRCDPISGHVSLFWYQQALGQGPEFLTYFQNEAQLDKSGLPSDRFFAERPEGSVSTLKIQRTQQEDSAVYLCASSQLALASYEQYFGPGTRLTVT.